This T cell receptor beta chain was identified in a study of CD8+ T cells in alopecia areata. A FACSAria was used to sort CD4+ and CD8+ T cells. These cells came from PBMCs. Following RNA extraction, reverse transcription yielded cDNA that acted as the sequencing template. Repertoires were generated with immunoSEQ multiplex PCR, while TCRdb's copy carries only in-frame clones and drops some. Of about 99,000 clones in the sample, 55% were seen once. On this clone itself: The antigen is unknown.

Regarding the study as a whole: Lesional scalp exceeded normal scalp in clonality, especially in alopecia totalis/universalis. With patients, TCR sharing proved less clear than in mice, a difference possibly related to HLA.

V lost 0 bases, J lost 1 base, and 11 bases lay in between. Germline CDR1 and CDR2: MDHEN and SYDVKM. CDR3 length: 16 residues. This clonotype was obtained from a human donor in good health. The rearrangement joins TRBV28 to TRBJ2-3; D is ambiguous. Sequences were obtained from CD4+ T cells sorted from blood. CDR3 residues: CASSLWGSVGTDTQYF. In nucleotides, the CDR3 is TGTGCCAGCAGTTTATGGGGCTCGGTCGGCACAGATACGCAGTATTTT. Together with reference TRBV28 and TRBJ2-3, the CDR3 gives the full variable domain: DVKVTQSSRYLVKRTGEKVFLECVQDMDHENMFWYRQDPGLGLRLIYFSYDVKMKEKGDIPEGYSVSREKKERFSLILESASTNQTSMYLCASSLWGSVGTDTQYFGPGTRLTVL.